This entry lists 11 T cell receptor beta chains sequenced from one sample in a study of shared clonotypes between healthy human individuals. Cells designated naive CD8 were CD45RO-negative and were positively selected for CCR7, with terminally differentiated effector memory CD45RA+ cells excluded. Profiled with immunoSEQ multiplex PCR; TCRdb holds only in-frame clones, not every one. The table has about 2.1 million clones, 90% to 95% seen once. Material for sequencing was naive CD8+ T cells from PBMCs. The receptors originated from a young man in good health. Some clones in this sample may be carry-over from other donors' samples.

The gene calls are TRBV6-4 and TRBJ2-1; 10 bases align to TRBD2. The V segment lost 2 bases and the J segment 5 bases; nucleotides outside the gene matches: 3. CDR1 is MRHNA and CDR2 is SNTAGT in the germline V gene. This CDR3 has 15 residues. The CDR3 sequence is CASSDKLAGNNEQFF. The CDR3 DNA sequence: TGTGCCAGCAGTGACAAACTAGCGGGAAACAATGAGCAGTTCTTC.

The V gene is TRBV27, the J gene TRBJ1-1; 8 bases align to TRBD1. Germline assignment: CDR1 MNHEY and CDR2 SMNVEV (reference sequence). The CDR3 is 18 amino acids. V gave up 2 bases and J gave up 3 bases; unmatched junction bases: 14. DNA for the CDR3: TGTGCCAGCAGTTTAACAGGTCGGGCAGGGGGCGGTTACACTGAAGCTTTCTTT. It codes for CASSLTGRAGGGYTEAFF.

J is TRBJ2-5 and V is TRBV25-1; 9 positions agree with TRBD1. Matching the DNA end better, TRBJ2-7 makes the J call doubtful. Looked up from germline, CDR1 is MGHDK and CDR2 is SYGVNS. This CDR3 is 15 amino acids long. CDR3 sequence (DNA): TGTGCCAGCAGTGAGGGGACAGGGAGCTCCTACGAGCAGTACTTC. Translated, it gives CASSEGTGSSYEQYF.

The rearrangement joins TRBV13 to TRBJ2-5, with 14 bases aligning to TRBD2. Germline CDR1 is PRHDT and CDR2 is FYEKMQ (reference sequence). The length of the CDR3 is 17 residues. Losses at the gene ends were 4 bases for V and 5 bases for J; bases not matched to a gene: 9. The CDR3 reads CASSSAGTSGRGETQYF. In DNA, the CDR3 is TGTGCCAGCAGCTCCGCTGGGACTAGCGGGAGAGGGGAGACCCAGTACTTC.

J is TRBJ1-5 and V is TRBV19; D call uncertain. From germline, CDR1 is LNHDA and CDR2 SQIVND (reference sequence). The CDR3 spans 16 residues. Trimming removed 3 bases at V and 0 bases at J, with 12 bases between. The CDR3 nucleotides are TGTGCCAGTAGTATTTATAGGGATTCTAGCAATCAGCCCCAGCATTTT. Amino acid sequence: CASSIYRDSSNQPQHF.

This clone came up a few times. The chain links TRBV28 to TRBJ1-4, with no clear D. Germline lookup yields CDR1 MDHEN and CDR2 SYDVKM. Trimming cost V 7 bases and J 2 bases, with 8 bases left between them. The CDR3 runs 13 residues. CDR3 nucleotide sequence: TGTGCCAGCACTCTGTCCACTAATGAAAAACTGTTTTTT. This gives the protein CASTLSTNEKLFF.

This rearrangement joins TRBV27 to TRBJ1-1; unclear D gene. This CDR3 comprises 14 residues. Trimming cost V 0 bases and J 4 bases, with 9 bases left between them. Looked up from germline, CDR1 is MNHEY and CDR2 is SMNVEV (reference sequence). CDR3 residues: CASSLSAWGTEAFF. DNA for the CDR3: TGTGCCAGCAGTTTATCGGCGTGGGGCACTGAAGCTTTCTTT.

The CDR3 DNA is TGTGCCATCAGCCCCGTGGGGAGTGGGTACGAGCAGTACTTC. The encoded protein is CAISPVGSGYEQYF. The chain uses TRBV10-3 and TRBJ2-7; tentatively, D is TRBD2 (5 bases). Germline V gives CDR1 ENHRY, CDR2 SYGVKD. CDR3 size: 14 residues. Trimming removed 6 bases at V and 4 bases at J, with 16 bases between.

J is TRBJ2-1 and V is TRBV7-9, with D maybe TRBD2 (5 bases). The CDR3 has 15 amino acids. Germline lookup yields CDR1 SEHNR and CDR2 FQNEAQ (reference sequence). V lost 1 base to trimming and J lost 7 bases, with 14 bases between them. The CDR3 nucleotides read TGTGCCAGCAGCTTAGGAGGGCAGGTGGGGAATGAGCAGTTCTTC. Translating gives CASSLGGQVGNEQFF.

V gene TRBV28 combines with J gene TRBJ1-2; TRBD1 agrees at 7 bases. This CDR3 is built from 11 residues. Germline-derived CDR1 and CDR2 are MDHEN and SYDVKM. The junction had 2 bases not matched to a gene; V was cut back by 5 bases and J by 8 bases. The CDR3 region is CASSLGQGYTF. CDR3 coding DNA: TGTGCCAGCAGTCTGGGACAGGGCTACACCTTC.

This chain links TRBV7-8 with TRBJ2-5; 15 bases match TRBD2. Germline V gene sequence: CDR1 SGHVS, CDR2 FQNEAQ. J gave up 1 base and V 5 bases, and 8 bases lay outside the gene matches. The CDR3 covers 18 residues. This chain's CDR3 is CASSPGTSGRPPQETQYF. As DNA, the CDR3 is TGTGCCAGCAGCCCCGGGACTAGCGGGAGGCCCCCCCAAGAGACCCAGTACTTC.